This TCR beta chain was captured by sequencing in a study of T cells in narcolepsy. On the study more broadly: Enrolled donors included narcolepsy type 1 or type 2 patients and healthy controls. Study observations and caveats: Comparing one patient's CSF and blood CD4+ clonotypes highlighted HCRT- and TRIB2-specific autoreactive clonotypes. Some memory CD4+ repertoires had no autoreactive clone sequences. Reportedly, autoreactive clonotypes were serially detected in patients' blood but not controls'.

V dropped 4 bases and J dropped 1 base, with 7 bases sitting between them. Per germline, CDR1 LGHNT and CDR2 FRNRAP. The CDR3 loop spans 14 amino acids. The data were produced by immunoSEQ multiplex PCR, yet TCRdb's version contains in-frame clones alone and is incomplete. The data hold some 33,000 clones, with roughly nine tenths observed a single time. This clone was detected once. Antigen unknown. The receptor's source is a human donor with narcolepsy. V gene TRBV12-5 combines with J gene TRBJ2-2; D is ambiguous. Sequencing input: CD45RA- memory CD4+ T cells from PBMCs. The CDR3 region has the DNA TGTGCTAGTGGTTCGTCCGTGAACACCGGGGAGCTGTTTTTT. It yields the protein CASGSSVNTGELFF.